The clone carrying this T cell receptor beta chain was picked up many times. This sample stems from a study of T cells in Graves' hyperthyroidism and ophthalmopathy. Pregnant or lactating patients were excluded, as were those with uncontrolled infection or other autoimmune disease. RNA transcripts gave rise to amplified TCR beta CDR3 regions. The study used the HTBI primer set for a first-round RT-PCR of the TCR CDR3. TCRdb fed the multiplex PCR reads into MiXCR, producing one record per CDR3 protein. The repertoire holds fewer than 350,000 distinct CDR3 sequences, with roughly 14% as singletons. The clonotype originates from a woman aged 25-40 years with Graves' hyperthyroidism that later progressed to Graves' ophthalmopathy. Sequencing was done on a sample of blood.

DNA of the CDR3: TGTGCCAGCAGTTTCCCGAGGGGGACAGACTACCATGGCTACACCTTC. Translated, it gives CASSFPRGTDYHGYTF. This chain uses TRBV28 with TRBJ1-2; 7 bases are a match to TRBD1. The CDR3 has 16 residues. The germline V gene encodes CDR1 MDHEN and CDR2 SYDVKM. The ends lost 3 bases at V and 6 bases at J; junction bases unmatched: 13.